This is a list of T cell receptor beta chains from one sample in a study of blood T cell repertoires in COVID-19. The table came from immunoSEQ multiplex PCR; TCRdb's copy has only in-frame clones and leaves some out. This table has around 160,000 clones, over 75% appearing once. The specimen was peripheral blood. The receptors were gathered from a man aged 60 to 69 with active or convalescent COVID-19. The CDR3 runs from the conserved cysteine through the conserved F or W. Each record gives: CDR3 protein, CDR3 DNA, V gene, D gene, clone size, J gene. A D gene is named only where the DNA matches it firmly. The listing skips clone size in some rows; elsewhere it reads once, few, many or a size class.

CDR3 protein: CASSLGPGTGDTGELFF; CDR3 DNA: TGCGCCAGCAGCTTGGGTCCCGGGACGGGAGACACCGGGGAGCTGTTTTTT; V gene: TRBV5-1; D gene: -; clone size: -; J gene: TRBJ2-2
CDR3 protein: CASSLTRNQETQYF; CDR3 DNA: TGTGCCAGCAGCCTAACACGAAACCAAGAGACCCAGTACTTC; V gene: TRBV7-8; D gene: -; clone size: -; J gene: TRBJ2-5
CDR3 protein: CASSPGTGSGNTIYF; CDR3 DNA: TGTGCCAGCAGTCCCGGGACAGGCTCAGGAAACACCATATATTTT; V gene: TRBV6-5; D gene: TRBD1; clone size: -; J gene: TRBJ1-3
CDR3 protein: CASSLGSGRAIEQFF; CDR3 DNA: TGTGCCAGCAGCTTAGGTAGCGGGAGGGCCATTGAGCAGTTCTTC; V gene: TRBV7-3; D gene: TRBD2; clone size: -; J gene: TRBJ2-1
CDR3 protein: CASSTPVAGQYF; CDR3 DNA: TGTGCCAGCAGTACCCCCGTCGCAGGGCAGTACTTC; V gene: TRBV28; D gene: -; clone size: -; J gene: TRBJ2-7
CDR3 protein: CASSSGVGPISYEQYF; CDR3 DNA: TGTGCCAGCAGCTCCGGGGTTGGACCCATCTCCTACGAGCAGTACTTC; V gene: TRBV11-2; D gene: -; clone size: -; J gene: TRBJ2-7
CDR3 protein: CAISNVASGSHEQYF; CDR3 DNA: TGTGCCATCAGTAATGTCGCTAGCGGGAGTCACGAGCAGTACTTC; V gene: TRBV10-3; D gene: TRBD2; clone size: -; J gene: TRBJ2-7
CDR3 protein: CASSHGGLSYEQYF; CDR3 DNA: TGCGCCAGCAGCCATGGGGGACTCAGCTACGAGCAGTACTTC; V gene: TRBV4-3; D gene: -; clone size: -; J gene: TRBJ2-7
CDR3 protein: CSVQTSGRNEQFF; CDR3 DNA: TGCAGCGTACAGACTAGCGGGAGGAATGAGCAGTTCTTC; V gene: TRBV29-1; D gene: TRBD2; clone size: -; J gene: TRBJ2-1
CDR3 protein: CASSLALGYEQYF; CDR3 DNA: TGTGCCAGCAGCTTAGCTCTCGGCTACGAGCAGTACTTC; V gene: TRBV11-2; D gene: -; clone size: -; J gene: TRBJ2-7
CDR3 protein: CASSQTRTSKQPQHF; CDR3 DNA: TGTGCCAGCAGCCAGACTCGGACATCCAAACAGCCCCAGCATTTT; V gene: TRBV3-1/TRBV3-2; D gene: -; clone size: -; J gene: TRBJ1-5
CDR3 protein: CASSLSRGEIAYEQYF; CDR3 DNA: TGCGCCAGCAGCTTGTCCCGGGGAGAGATCGCCTACGAGCAGTACTTC; V gene: TRBV5-1; D gene: -; clone size: -; J gene: TRBJ2-7
CDR3 protein: CASSPPSALNEQFF; CDR3 DNA: TGTGCCAGCAGCCCCCCTAGCGCCCTTAATGAGCAGTTCTTC; V gene: TRBV11-2; D gene: -; clone size: few; J gene: TRBJ2-1
CDR3 protein: CASSIRIQGEQFF; CDR3 DNA: TGTGCCAGTAGTATCAGAATCCAGGGTGAGCAGTTCTTC; V gene: TRBV19; D gene: -; clone size: -; J gene: TRBJ2-1
CDR3 protein: CASSLNRGSYNEQFF; CDR3 DNA: TGTGCCAGCAGCTTAAACAGGGGATCCTACAATGAGCAGTTCTTC; V gene: TRBV7-3; D gene: TRBD1; clone size: once; J gene: TRBJ2-1
CDR3 protein: CASSPDQGGYTF; CDR3 DNA: TGTGCCAGCTCACCGGACCAGGGGGGCTACACCTTC; V gene: TRBV18; D gene: -; clone size: once; J gene: TRBJ1-2
CDR3 protein: CASSSDRVTYGYTF; CDR3 DNA: TGTGCCAGTAGCAGTGACAGGGTAACCTATGGCTACACCTTC; V gene: TRBV19; D gene: TRBD1; clone size: few; J gene: TRBJ1-2
CDR3 protein: CASRGGTGGAYNEQFF; CDR3 DNA: TGTGCCAGCAGGGGCGGTACAGGGGGAGCCTACAATGAGCAGTTCTTC; V gene: TRBV7-2; D gene: TRBD1; clone size: -; J gene: TRBJ2-1